Presented here are 8 T cell receptor beta chains from one specimen sequenced in a study of T cells in women clearing cervical HPV infection. Profiled with immunoSEQ multiplex PCR; TCRdb holds only in-frame clones, not every one. The sample table includes over 30,000 clones. Sequencing was carried out using blood buffy coat. The receptors were sampled from a woman aged 18 to 75 with a cervical HPV16 infection that either progressed to CIN3+ or cleared (not recorded which).

As for this clone: Read data end 3 residues before the CDR3 end; the end is taken from the germline J gene. V gene TRBV20-1 combines with J gene TRBJ1-4; D is possibly TRBD1 (6 bases). The CDR3 has 15 amino acids. In germline, CDR1 is DFQATT, CDR2 SNEGSKA (reference sequence). With 1 base removed from V and 0 bases from J, the gap between germline ends came to 9 bases. The CDR3 protein is CSARVGGTTNEKLFF. The CDR3 DNA, read in part, is TGCAGTGCTAGAGTTGGGGGCACAACTAATGAAAAA.

Of note for this clone: The sequenced fragment ends 3 residues before the CDR3 boundary, so the rest is inferred from the germline J gene. V usage is TRBV19 and J usage is TRBJ1-2; D perhaps matches TRBD1 (6 bases). CDR3 size: 13 residues. Per the germline V gene, CDR1 is LNHDA and CDR2 is SQIVND (reference sequence). The sequenced part of the CDR3 DNA is TGTGCCACCGGGGGGGGCAACATAAACATC. Protein sequence: CATGGGNINI. The entire CDR3 sequence reads CATGGGNINIYTF.

In regard to this clone: The CDR3 is cut off 3 residues early in the read; its end comes from the germline J gene. This chain uses TRBV28 with TRBJ2-3; TRBD2 might be the D (5 bases). V lost 3 bases, J lost 2 bases, and 9 bases lay in between. CDR3 length: 14 residues. Per germline, CDR1 MDHEN and CDR2 SYDVKM. The CDR3 protein is CASSFLADTDTQYF. Incomplete CDR3 DNA: TGTGCCAGCAGTTTCCTAGCCGACACAGATACG.

On this clone: The read ends 3 residues shy of where the CDR3 ends; the end is completed using the germline J gene. The rearrangement joins TRBV19 to TRBJ1-4; maybe TRBD1 (6 bases). Deletions cut 9 bases from V and 8 bases from J, with 16 bases between. There are 13 residues in the CDR3. Germline values: CDR1 LNHDA, CDR2 SQIVND (reference sequence). The sequenced part of the CDR3 DNA is TGTGCCAGCAACACAGGGATTGGGGAAAAA. Protein sequence: CASNTGIGEK. The CDR3 in full is CASNTGIGEKLFF. Full variable domain (remainder filled in from reference TRBV19 and TRBJ1-4): DGGITQSPKYLFRKEGQNVTLSCEQNLNHDAMYWYRQDPGQGLRLIYYSQIVNDFQKGDIAEGYSVSREKKESFPLTVTSAQKNPTAFYLCASNTGIGEKLFFGSGTQLSVL.

To note about this clone: The read comes to an end 3 residues before the CDR3 does, leaving the germline J gene to fill in the end. V and J are TRBV2 and TRBJ1-6, with 7 bases that match TRBD1. The CDR3 runs 13 residues. Germline CDR1 and CDR2: SNHLY and FYNNEI. With 3 bases clipped from V and 8 bases from J, the junction kept 1 base outside the gene matches. The covered CDR3 bases are TGTGCCAGCAGTGAGACAGGGTATTCACCC. This sequence encodes CASSETGYSP. The entire CDR3 sequence reads CASSETGYSPLHF.

CDR3 DNA, as far as it was read: TGTGCCAGCAGCTTGTCGCGGGGCAATGAG. It yields the protein CASSLSRGNE. The CDR3, in full, reads CASSLSRGNEQFF. The chain couples TRBV5-8 to TRBJ2-1, with D possibly TRBD2 on 6 matching bases. The CDR3 is cut off 3 residues early in the read; its end comes from the germline J gene. From germline, CDR1 is SGHTS and CDR2 YDEGEE. There are 13 residues in the CDR3. V dropped 1 base and J dropped 6 bases, with 8 bases sitting between them. Drawing the rest from reference TRBV5-8 and TRBJ2-1, the complete variable domain is EAGVTQSPTHLIKTRGQQATLRCSPISGHTSVYWYQQALGLGLQFLLWYDEGEERNRGNFPPRFSGRQFPNYSSELNVNALELEDSALYLCASSLSRGNEQFFGPGTRLTVL.

Concerning this clone itself: The read finishes 3 residues shy of the CDR3 end, and the germline J gene is used to complete it. This chain links TRBV7-9 with TRBJ1-1; 9 bases are a match to TRBD1. The CDR3 loop spans 15 amino acids. The germline V gene encodes CDR1 SEHNR and CDR2 FQNEAQ (reference sequence). CDR3 DNA (partial): TGTGCCAGCAGCTATACCCGGGACAGGGTATTCGAA. It specifies CASSYTRDRVFE. The entire CDR3 reads CASSYTRDRVFEAFF. Full variable domain (rest looked up from reference TRBV7-9 and TRBJ1-1): DTGVSQNPRHKITKRGQNVTFRCDPISEHNRLYWYRQTLGQGPEFLTYFQNEAQLEKSRLLSDRFSAERPKGSFSTLEIQRTEQGDSAMYLCASSYTRDRVFEAFFGQGTRLTVV.

As concerns this clone: The CDR3 end lies 3 residues beyond the end of the read and is filled in from the germline J gene. The chain joins TRBV29-1 to TRBJ2-7; perhaps TRBD2 as D (5 bases). V lost 4 bases to trimming and J lost 2 bases, with 12 bases between them. In germline, CDR1 is SQVTM, CDR2 ANQGSEA. The CDR3 is 13 amino acids. CDR3 protein: CSVGGRATYEQYF. CDR3 DNA, as far as it was read: TGCAGCGTTGGTGGGCGGGCCACCTACGAG.